Below, 6 T cell receptor beta chains from the same sample are listed, as sequenced in a study of shared clonotypes between healthy human individuals. Profiled with immunoSEQ multiplex PCR; TCRdb holds only in-frame clones, not every one. The sample shows 500,000 or so clones, around 95% of them seen only once. The specimen sequenced was naive CD4+ T cells sorted from blood. Subset: CD45RA+ positively selected. The receptors come from a woman aged 30 to 39 in good health.

J is TRBJ2-7 and V is TRBV28; D not resolved. V lost 4 bases to trimming and J lost 2 bases, with 9 bases between them. This CDR3 region has 13 residues. Germline CDR1 MDHEN, CDR2 SYDVKM. This chain's CDR3 is CASSWNGAYEQYF. CDR3 nucleotide sequence: TGTGCCAGCAGTTGGAACGGCGCCTACGAGCAGTACTTC.

The gene calls are TRBV4-2 and TRBJ1-2; unclear D gene. The germline V gene has CDR1 LGHNA and CDR2 YNFKEQ. This CDR3 has 15 residues. V was clipped by 1 base and J by 3 bases, with 12 bases between them. The CDR3 region is CASSQARGPYYGYTF. In DNA form, the CDR3 reads TGTGCCAGCAGCCAAGCCCGGGGTCCCTACTATGGCTACACCTTC.

This chain uses TRBV18 with TRBJ1-5; no reliable D call. There are 14 residues in the CDR3. CDR1 and CDR2 (germline): KGHSH, LQKENI. V gave up 3 bases and J gave up 3 bases, with 9 bases separating them. The CDR3 region is CASSPAGLNQPQHF. As DNA, the CDR3 is TGTGCCAGCTCACCCGCCGGACTCAATCAGCCCCAGCATTTT.

A remark on this clone: Other DNA sequences in this sample translate to the same CDR3. V and J are TRBV11-2 and TRBJ1-4; no clear D. The germline V gene has CDR1 SGHAT and CDR2 FQNNGV. Trimming left V 1 base short and J 7 bases short, with 7 bases between. The CDR3 has 13 residues. The CDR3 protein is CASSLGVGEKLFF. CDR3 DNA: TGTGCCAGCAGCTTAGGGGTCGGTGAAAAACTGTTTTTT.

The rearrangement links TRBV28 to TRBJ2-2; 8 nucleotides match TRBD2. This CDR3 region has 15 residues. The J segment lost 5 bases and the V segment lost 4 bases, leaving 6 bases of the junction unmatched. Per the germline V gene, CDR1 is MDHEN and CDR2 is SYDVKM. CDR3 DNA sequence: TGTGCCAGCAGTTCCCCGGGACTAGAAACCGGGGAGCTGTTTTTT. Residues: CASSSPGLETGELFF.

The chain has TRBV30 and TRBJ1-1; a possible D gene is TRBD1 (5 bases). V shed 4 bases and J shed 6 bases, with 15 bases lying between them. There are 13 residues in the CDR3. Germline-derived CDR1 and CDR2 are GTSNPN and SVGIG (reference sequence). CDR3 DNA sequence: TGTGCCTGGATCGACTGGGGGTCATCTGAAGCTTTCTTT. It yields the protein CAWIDWGSSEAFF.